This is a list of T cell receptor beta chains from one sample in a study of cytomegalovirus exposure and HLA in healthy donors. Profiling relied on immunoSEQ multiplex PCR, and the TCRdb table lists in-frame clones only, not all of them. The sample contains approximately 170,000 clones, roughly 83% of which appear only once. Input material: PBMCs. The receptors stem from a boy between 2 and 10 years old in good health and CMV-seronegative. The CDR3 runs from the conserved cysteine through the conserved F or W.

v_call: TRBV6-6
cdr3_aa: CASSWVTGPGVSPLHF

v_call: TRBV18
cdr3_aa: CASSVYEAGVPPYNEQFF

v_call: TRBV29-1
cdr3_aa: CSAEQGVFGYTF

v_call: TRBV6-6
cdr3_aa: CASSTSGRGFDEQYF

v_call: TRBV19
cdr3_aa: CASAAGQGFAEAFF

v_call: TRBV2
cdr3_aa: CASSVGPVLDRGSSSYNEQFF

v_call: TRBV4-3
cdr3_aa: CASSQVMGQGDPRTEAFF

v_call: TRBV10-3
cdr3_aa: CAISGGTSGGDEQFF

v_call: TRBV7-2
cdr3_aa: CASSLRGGPGELFF

v_call: TRBV6-5
cdr3_aa: CASTGTGGTEAFF

v_call: TRBV7-2
cdr3_aa: CASSLAPSGGANEQFF